This T cell receptor (beta chain) stems from a study of shared clonotypes between healthy human individuals. Germline CDR1 is SEHNR and CDR2 is FQNEAQ (reference sequence). The CDR3 length is 17 residues. Trimming left V 3 bases short and J 2 bases short, with 17 bases between. Only in-frame clones appear in the TCRdb table, and some are missing; sequencing was by immunoSEQ multiplex PCR. The sample yields about 1.5 million clones, 95% to 97% seen once. The donors, all of them Caucasian adults, lived in Nashville, Tennessee. The clonotype was recovered from a man younger than 40 in good health. The specimen was naive CD4+ T cells sorted from blood. Sample subset: CD45RA+ positively selected. The genes are TRBV7-9 and TRBJ2-1; weak D call: TRBD1 (6 bases). The CDR3 here is CASSFPFGTNTYNEQFF. The CDR3 DNA follows: TGTGCCAGCAGCTTTCCCTTCGGGACAAATACCTACAATGAGCAGTTCTTC.